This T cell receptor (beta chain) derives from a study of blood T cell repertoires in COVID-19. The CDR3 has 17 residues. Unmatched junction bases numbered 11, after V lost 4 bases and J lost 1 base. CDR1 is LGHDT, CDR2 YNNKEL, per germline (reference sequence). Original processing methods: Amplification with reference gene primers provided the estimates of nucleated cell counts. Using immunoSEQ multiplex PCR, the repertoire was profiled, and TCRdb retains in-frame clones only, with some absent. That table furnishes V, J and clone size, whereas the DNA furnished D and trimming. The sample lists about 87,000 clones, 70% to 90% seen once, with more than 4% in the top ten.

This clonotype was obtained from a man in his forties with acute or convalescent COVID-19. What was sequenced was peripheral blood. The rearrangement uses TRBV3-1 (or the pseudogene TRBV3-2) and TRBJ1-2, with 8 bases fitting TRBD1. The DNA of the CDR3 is TGTGCCAGCAGCCTACAGGGGGTCGGATTGGTTAACTATGGCTACACCTTC. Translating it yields CASSLQGVGLVNYGYTF.